The rows below give T cell receptor beta chains drawn from one sample of a study of vaccination and CD4 T cells after COVID-19. Their target antigens are unknown. TCRdb itself ran the PCR reads through MiXCR, one entry per CDR3 protein. The sample has 9,500 to 10,000 distinct CDR3 sequences, 34% seen once. Material: CD4+ T cells from blood, cultured in vitro. These receptors all stem from a human donor in good health. Each CDR3 is given with its conserved first and last residue. A D gene is named only where the DNA matches it firmly. Expanded clones are given a class, and other clones once, few, many or no size at all.

TRBJ2-7 - - TRBV20-1 TGCAGTGCTAGTGATGCCTTGAGCTCCTACGAGCAGTACTTC CSASDALSSYEQYF
TRBJ2-5 - - TRBV12-3/TRBV12-4 TGTGCCAGCAGTTCGCAGGGTACGGCGGTTGGGACCCAGTACTTC CASSSQGTAVGTQYF
TRBJ2-1 - - TRBV6-5 TGTGCCAGCAGTTACTCGATAGGGCGGGATTCCTACAATGAGCAGTTCTTC CASSYSIGRDSYNEQFF
TRBJ1-1 few TRBD1 TRBV20-1 TGCAGTGCGGGCAGGGGGACCACTGAAGCTTTCTTT CSAGRGTTEAFF
TRBJ1-5 few TRBD1 TRBV20-1 TGCAGTGCTAGACGGGGACAGATACTATATAGCAATCAGCCCCAGCATTTT CSARRGQILYSNQPQHF
TRBJ1-2 - - TRBV12-3/TRBV12-4 TGTGCCAGCAGTTTAGCAAGGACAAGGTATGGCTACACCTTC CASSLARTRYGYTF
TRBJ2-5 few - TRBV20-1 TGCAGTGCTAGAACATCGGGAGAGACCCAGTACTTC CSARTSGETQYF
TRBJ2-1 once - TRBV6-1 TGTGCCAGCAGTCACCCACAGGGACCGGCCCCAATTGGGCAGTTCTTC CASSHPQGPAPIGQFF
TRBJ1-1 - - TRBV29-1 TGCAGCGGGGTAGGGGAACGGACTGAAGCTTTCTTT CSGVGERTEAFF
TRBJ2-3 - - TRBV6-5 TGTGCCAGCAGTTACGGTGGGGTTCACACAGATACGCAGTATTTT CASSYGGVHTDTQYF